The T cell receptor (beta chain) under discussion was sequenced for a study of spatial heterogeneity in lung cancer. For the study at large: Across the raw uncorrected reads, a unique TCR and UMI combination was observed, on average, more than ten times.

TCR cDNA molecules were tagged individually, and each one carried a unique molecular identifier. In TCRdb, the 5' RACE reads were re-called with MiXCR into one record per CDR3 protein. The data contain around 15,000 distinct CDR3 sequences, 7.5% to 8.5% of them singletons. As to time point: sample taken at primary tumor resection. TCRs were sequenced from unsorted whole RNA of tumor, nontumor lung or PBMC. J was trimmed by 12 bases and V by 6 bases; bases with no gene match: 5. This CDR3 has 11 residues. Ten or more counts support this clonotype. Its specificity is not known. Regarding the study as a whole: The appearance of ubiquitous expanded tumor TCRs in blood was greater at resection than follow-up.

The chain joins TRBV12-3 or TRBV12-4 to TRBJ2-1; 7 bases are a match to TRBD1. Sequenced material: PBMCs, taken at surgery. The source is a female donor with early-stage non-small cell lung cancer. The CDR3 region has the DNA TGTGCCAGCAGCGGTTACAGGGGGCAGTTCTTC. Its translation: CASSGYRGQFF.